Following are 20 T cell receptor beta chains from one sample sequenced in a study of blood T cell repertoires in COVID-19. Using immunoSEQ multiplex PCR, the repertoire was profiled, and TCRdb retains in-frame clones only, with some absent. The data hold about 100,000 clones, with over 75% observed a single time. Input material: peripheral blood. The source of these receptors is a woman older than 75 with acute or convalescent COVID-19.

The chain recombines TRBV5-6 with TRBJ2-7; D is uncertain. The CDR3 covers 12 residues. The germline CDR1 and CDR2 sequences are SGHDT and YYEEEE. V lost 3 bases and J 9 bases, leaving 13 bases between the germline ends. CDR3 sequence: CASSSVAEGQYF. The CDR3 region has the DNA TGTGCCAGCAGCTCCGTGGCGGAAGGGCAGTACTTC.

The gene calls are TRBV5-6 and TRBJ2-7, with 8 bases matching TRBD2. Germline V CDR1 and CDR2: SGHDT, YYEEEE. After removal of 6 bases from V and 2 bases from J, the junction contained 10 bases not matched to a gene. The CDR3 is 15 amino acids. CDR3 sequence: CASTPDGGGTYEQYF. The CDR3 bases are TGTGCCAGCACCCCCGACGGGGGGGGGACCTACGAGCAGTACTTC.

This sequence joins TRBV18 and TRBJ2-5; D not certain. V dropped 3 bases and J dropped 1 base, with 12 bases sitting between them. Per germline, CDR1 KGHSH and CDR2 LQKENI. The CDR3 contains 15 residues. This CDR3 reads CASSPRNAIQETQYF. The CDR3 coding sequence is TGTGCCAGCTCACCGAGAAACGCCATCCAAGAGACCCAGTACTTC.

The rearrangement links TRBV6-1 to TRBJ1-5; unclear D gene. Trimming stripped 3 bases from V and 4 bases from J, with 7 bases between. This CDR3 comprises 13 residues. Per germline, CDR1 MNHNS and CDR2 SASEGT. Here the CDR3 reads CASSEFRNQPQHF. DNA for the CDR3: TGTGCCAGCAGTGAGTTTAGAAATCAGCCCCAGCATTTT.

Here the CDR3 reads CASRRGFTQYF. The CDR3 bases are TGTGCCAGCAGAAGGGGCTTTACGCAGTATTTT. This chain connects TRBV6-5 to TRBJ2-3; tentative D call: TRBD1 (5 bases). The V end was cut by 6 bases, the J end by 8 bases, with 9 bases between. The CDR3 is made up of 11 amino acids. From germline, CDR1 is MNHEY and CDR2 SVGAGI.

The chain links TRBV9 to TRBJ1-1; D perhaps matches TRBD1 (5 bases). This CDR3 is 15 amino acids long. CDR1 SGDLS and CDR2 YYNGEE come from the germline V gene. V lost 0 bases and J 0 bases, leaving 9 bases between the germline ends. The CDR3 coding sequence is TGTGCCAGCAGCGTAGTGGCGACAGTGAACACTGAAGCTTTCTTT. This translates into CASSVVATVNTEAFF.

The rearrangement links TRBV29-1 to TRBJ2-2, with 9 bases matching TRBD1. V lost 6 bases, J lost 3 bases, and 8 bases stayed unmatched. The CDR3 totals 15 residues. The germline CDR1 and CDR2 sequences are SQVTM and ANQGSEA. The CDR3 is CSVASGQGDTGELFF. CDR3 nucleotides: TGCAGCGTGGCCTCGGGACAGGGAGACACCGGGGAGCTGTTTTTT.

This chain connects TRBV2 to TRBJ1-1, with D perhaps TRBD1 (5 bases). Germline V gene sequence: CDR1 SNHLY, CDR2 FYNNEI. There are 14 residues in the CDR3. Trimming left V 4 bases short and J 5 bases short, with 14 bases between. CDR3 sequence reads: CASSADRYGTEAFF. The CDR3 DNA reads TGTGCCAGCAGTGCTGACAGATATGGGACTGAAGCTTTCTTT.

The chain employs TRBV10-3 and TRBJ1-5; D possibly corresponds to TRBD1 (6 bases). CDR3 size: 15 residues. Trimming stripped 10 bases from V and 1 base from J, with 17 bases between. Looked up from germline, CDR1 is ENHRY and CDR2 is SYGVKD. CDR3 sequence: CATGVGVDSNQPQHF. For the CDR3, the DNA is TGTGCCACAGGGGTTGGGGTGGACAGCAATCAGCCCCAGCATTTT.

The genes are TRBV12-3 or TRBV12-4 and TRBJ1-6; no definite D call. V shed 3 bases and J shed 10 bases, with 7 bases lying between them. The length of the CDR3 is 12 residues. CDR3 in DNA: TGTGCCAGCAGTTTCCCAGGCTCACCCCTCCACTTT. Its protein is CASSFPGSPLHF.

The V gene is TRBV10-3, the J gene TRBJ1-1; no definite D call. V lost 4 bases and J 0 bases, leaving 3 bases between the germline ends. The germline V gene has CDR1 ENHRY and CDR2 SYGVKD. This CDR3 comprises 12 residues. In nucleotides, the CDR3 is TGTGCCATCAGTGCTCTGAACACTGAAGCTTTCTTT. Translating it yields CAISALNTEAFF.

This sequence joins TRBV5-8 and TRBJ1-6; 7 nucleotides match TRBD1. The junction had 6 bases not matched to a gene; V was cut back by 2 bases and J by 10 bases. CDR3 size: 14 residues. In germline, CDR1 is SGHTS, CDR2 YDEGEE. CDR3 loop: CASSLGQVGSPLHF. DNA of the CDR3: TGTGCCAGCAGCTTAGGACAGGTTGGGTCACCCCTCCACTTT.

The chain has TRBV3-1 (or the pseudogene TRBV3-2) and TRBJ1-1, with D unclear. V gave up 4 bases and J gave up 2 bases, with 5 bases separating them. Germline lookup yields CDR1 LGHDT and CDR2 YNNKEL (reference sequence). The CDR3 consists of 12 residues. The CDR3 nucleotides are TGTGCCAGCAGCCTACTCAACACTGAAGCTTTCTTT. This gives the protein CASSLLNTEAFF.

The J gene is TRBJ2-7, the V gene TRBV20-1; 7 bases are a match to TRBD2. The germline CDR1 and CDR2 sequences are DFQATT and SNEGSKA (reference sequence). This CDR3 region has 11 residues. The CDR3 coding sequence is TGCACCGCGGGACTATTATACGAGCAGTACTTC. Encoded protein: CTAGLLYEQYF.

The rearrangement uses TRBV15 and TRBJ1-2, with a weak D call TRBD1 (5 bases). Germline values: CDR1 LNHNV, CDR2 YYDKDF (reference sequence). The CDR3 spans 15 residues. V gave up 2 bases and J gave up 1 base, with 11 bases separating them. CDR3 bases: TGTGCCACCAGCAGACCCGACAGCGTTAACTATGGCTACACCTTC. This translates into CATSRPDSVNYGYTF.

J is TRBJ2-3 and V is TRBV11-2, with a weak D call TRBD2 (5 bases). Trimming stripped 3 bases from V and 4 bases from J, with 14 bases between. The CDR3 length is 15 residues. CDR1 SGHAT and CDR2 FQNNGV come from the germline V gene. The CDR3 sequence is CASSFNPGSADTQYF. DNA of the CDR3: TGTGCCAGCAGCTTCAACCCAGGTAGCGCAGATACGCAGTATTTT.

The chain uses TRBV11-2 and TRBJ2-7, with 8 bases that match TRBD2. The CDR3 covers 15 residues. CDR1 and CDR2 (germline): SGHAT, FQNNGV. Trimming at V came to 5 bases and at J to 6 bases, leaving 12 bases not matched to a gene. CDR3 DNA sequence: TGTGCCAGCAGCCTTCCCGGACTAGCTGGGCGCGAGCAGTACTTC. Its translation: CASSLPGLAGREQYF.

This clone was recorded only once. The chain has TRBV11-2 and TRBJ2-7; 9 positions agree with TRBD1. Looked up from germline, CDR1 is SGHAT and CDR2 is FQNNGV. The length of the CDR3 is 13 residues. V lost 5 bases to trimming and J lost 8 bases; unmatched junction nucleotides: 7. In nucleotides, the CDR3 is TGTGCCAGCAGCCTATGGGACAGGGAAAAGCAGTACTTC. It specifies CASSLWDREKQYF.

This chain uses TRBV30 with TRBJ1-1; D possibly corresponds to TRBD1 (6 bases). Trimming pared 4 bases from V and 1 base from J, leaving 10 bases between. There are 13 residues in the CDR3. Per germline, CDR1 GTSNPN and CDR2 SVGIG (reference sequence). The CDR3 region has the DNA TGTGCCTGGAAGCGACAGGCGAACACTGAAGCTTTCTTT. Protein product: CAWKRQANTEAFF.

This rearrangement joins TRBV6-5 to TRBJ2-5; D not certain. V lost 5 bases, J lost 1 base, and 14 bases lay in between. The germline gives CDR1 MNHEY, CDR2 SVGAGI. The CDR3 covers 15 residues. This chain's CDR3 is CASSRTTGFQETQYF. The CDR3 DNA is TGTGCCAGCAGTCGTACTACGGGTTTCCAAGAGACCCAGTACTTC.